These 23 T cell receptor beta chains originate from one sample sequenced in a study of blood T cells in healthy people across ages. A second roughly 7 to 11 cycle PCR used barcoded and J-beta primers. Each CDR3 protein is one row after TCRdb ran MiXCR on the 5' RACE reads. The sample consists of 1.6 million or so distinct CDR3 sequences, 34% of them appearing once. Material for sequencing was blood. These receptors originate from a woman aged 25 to 39 in good health.

The rearrangement joins TRBV5-1 to TRBJ2-5; D is uncertain. CDR1 is SGHRS, CDR2 YFSETQ, per germline. The CDR3 contains 13 residues. Trimming cost V 5 bases and J 4 bases, with 12 bases left between them. The CDR3, as DNA: TGCGCCAGCAGTACCACCCCTCCAGAGACCCAGTACTTC. Amino acid sequence: CASSTTPPETQYF.

This clonotype has more than one count but fewer than ten. The chain joins TRBV20-1 to TRBJ2-4, with D perhaps TRBD1 (5 bases). Germline assignment: CDR1 DFQATT and CDR2 SNEGSKA (reference sequence). The CDR3 contains 16 residues. V was trimmed by 0 bases and J by 1 base, leaving 13 bases between them. CDR3 residues: CSARDEGVLAKNIQYF. The CDR3 DNA follows: TGCAGTGCTAGAGATGAAGGGGTCCTCGCCAAAAACATTCAGTACTTC.

This clonotype was observed a few times. This chain uses TRBV27 with TRBJ2-1, with D tentatively TRBD1 or TRBD2 (6 bases each). Germline loops: CDR1 MNHEY, CDR2 SMNVEV (reference sequence). The CDR3 is made up of 14 amino acids. V lost 3 bases and J 8 bases, leaving 14 bases between the germline ends. The CDR3 DNA is TGTGCCAGCAGTTTGGAGGGGACACCGTATGAGCAGTTCTTC. This gives the protein CASSLEGTPYEQFF.

The sample holds one count of this clonotype. This clone may be a read error of a much larger clone one base away. The rearrangement joins TRBV12-3 or TRBV12-4 to TRBJ1-1, with D uncertain. The CDR3 has 13 residues. The CDR3 sequence: CASSHDDNIEAFF. CDR3 in DNA: TGTGCCAGCAGTCACGACGATAACATTGAAGCTTTCTTT.

This clonotype was found a few times. The chain recombines TRBV12-3 or TRBV12-4 with TRBJ2-3; 10 nucleotides align to TRBD1. The CDR3 totals 16 residues. V dropped 6 bases and J dropped 8; count of bases not matched to a gene: 14. For the CDR3, the DNA is TGTGCCAGCAGCGGGCGGACAGGGGGGTCGATGGGTACGCAGTATTTT. It is translated as CASSGRTGGSMGTQYF.

This chain uses TRBV7-8 with TRBJ2-1, with TRBD2 as a possible D gene (6 bases). Germline V gene data show CDR1 as SGHVS and CDR2 as FQNEAQ. The CDR3 sequence is 20 residues long. Trimming left V 0 bases short and J 2 bases short, with 23 bases between. The CDR3: CASSLARSRRAKSPYNEQFF. CDR3 nucleotide sequence: TGTGCCAGCAGCTTAGCCCGTAGCAGGAGGGCCAAGTCTCCCTACAATGAGCAGTTCTTC.

This clonotype was counted ten times or more. The chain uses TRBV5-5 and TRBJ2-3; D perhaps matches TRBD2 (7 bases). Per germline, CDR1 SGHKS and CDR2 YYEKEE (reference sequence). CDR3 length equals 16 residues. Trimming removed 2 bases from V and 3 bases from J, with 16 bases in between. The CDR3 here is CASSFGRGAPTDTQYF. CDR3 in DNA: TGTGCCAGCAGCTTCGGACGGGGGGCACCTACAGATACGCAGTATTTT.

This rearrangement joins TRBV29-1 to TRBJ2-7; the match to TRBD1 covers 7 bases. The trim removed 6 bases at V and 7 bases at J, leaving 12 bases unmatched. The CDR3 runs to 13 residues. Germline V CDR1 and CDR2: SQVTM, ANQGSEA. The CDR3 nucleotides are TGCAGCGTCAACTGGTGGACAGGTAGTGAGCAGTACTTC. It encodes CSVNWWTGSEQYF.

The rearrangement uses TRBV30 and TRBJ1-1; D unclear. The V and J ends lost 2 bases and 5 bases respectively, with 12 bases between them. The germline V gene encodes CDR1 GTSNPN and CDR2 SVGIG (reference sequence). This CDR3 has 13 amino acids. The CDR3 loop is CAWSSQGGTEAFF. CDR3 nucleotides: TGTGCCTGGAGTAGTCAAGGTGGGACTGAAGCTTTCTTT.

Details on this clonotype: Relative to the germline gene, one junction end is altered; a read error may explain this. DNA for the CDR3: TGCGGTGCTAGGTGGGGGGGCGCGACTTACGAGCAGTACTTC. Its translation is CGARWGGATYEQYF. The chain uses TRBV20-1 and TRBJ2-7, with D possibly matching TRBD2 (7 bases). The CDR3 totals 14 residues. Germline V gene data show CDR1 as DFQATT and CDR2 as SNEGSKA (reference sequence).

This clonotype was counted between two and nine times. The V gene is TRBV10-3, the J gene TRBJ2-3; D may be TRBD2 (6 bases). This CDR3 comprises 16 residues. V gave up 2 bases and J gave up 6 bases, with 18 bases separating them. CDR1 ENHRY and CDR2 SYGVKD come from the germline V gene. CDR3 sequence (DNA): TGTGCCATCAGTGAGGGTGGTAGCGGAGGCGGGGATACGCAGTATTTT. It yields the protein CAISEGGSGGGDTQYF.

The gene calls are TRBV30 and TRBJ2-7; no clear D. The CDR3 covers 14 residues. Germline CDR1 reads GTSNPN; CDR2 reads SVGIG (reference sequence). Trimming stripped 0 bases from V and 0 bases from J, with 9 bases between. Here the CDR3 reads CAWSVTDFSYEQYF. In DNA form, the CDR3 reads TGTGCCTGGAGTGTAACGGATTTCTCCTACGAGCAGTACTTC.

The V call is TRBV20-1, the J call TRBJ1-5; 11 bases agree with TRBD1. The germline V gene encodes CDR1 DFQATT and CDR2 SNEGSKA (reference sequence). With 6 bases clipped from V and 4 bases from J, the junction kept 11 bases outside the gene matches. The length of the CDR3 is 16 residues. CDR3 region: CSARGQGEGPNQPQHF. The CDR3 nucleotides are TGCAGTGCCCGGGGACAGGGGGAAGGCCCTAATCAGCCCCAGCATTTT.

This clonotype was detected only a few times. V and J are TRBV7-3 and TRBJ2-3; D is uncertain. Germline V gene data show CDR1 as SGHTA and CDR2 as FQGTGA. The CDR3 contains 15 residues. Between the trimmed V and J ends, which lost 4 bases and 2 bases, there was a span of 13 bases. The CDR3 nucleotides are TGTGCCAGCAGCTCGTCACGGGCCTTCACAGATACGCAGTATTTT. The encoded protein is CASSSSRAFTDTQYF. Variable domain in full (rest from reference TRBV7-3 and TRBJ2-3): GAGVSQTPSNKVTEKGKYVELRCDPISGHTALYWYRQSLGQGPEFLIYFQGTGAADDSGLPNDRFFAVRPEGSVSTLKIQRTERGDSAVYLCASSSSRAFTDTQYFGPGTRLTVL.

J is TRBJ2-1 and V is TRBV24-1; D is ambiguous. CDR1 and CDR2 (germline): KGHDR, SFDVKD. This CDR3 is 15 amino acids long. V lost 2 bases and J lost 2, with 9 bases in between. CDR3 in DNA: TGTGCCACCAGTGATTCGGTCGAAGCCTACAATGAGCAGTTCTTC. Translated: CATSDSVEAYNEQFF.

In DNA form, the CDR3 reads TGCGCCAGCAGCCCTGGGGGCGGGTACACTGAAGCTTTCTTT. Protein product: CASSPGGGYTEAFF. V is TRBV5-1 and J is TRBJ1-1; possible D gene TRBD1, 6 bases. This CDR3 spans 14 amino acids. CDR1 is SGHRS and CDR2 is YFSETQ in the germline V gene. V was pared by 4 bases and J by 3 bases, with 13 bases between.

J is TRBJ2-7 and V is TRBV9, with 7 bases aligning to TRBD1. CDR3 length: 14 residues. From germline, CDR1 is SGDLS and CDR2 YYNGEE. J lost 0 bases, V lost 2 bases, and 2 bases had no gene match. The CDR3 nucleotides are TGTGCCAGCAGCGTCACAGGGGTCTCCTACGAGCAGTACTTC. Its protein product is CASSVTGVSYEQYF.

This clonotype appeared a few times. The V call is TRBV10-3, the J call TRBJ2-5; D gene unclear. Looked up from germline, CDR1 is ENHRY and CDR2 is SYGVKD. This CDR3 has 17 amino acids. The V end lost 4 bases, the J end lost 0 bases, and 18 bases lay between the germline ends. The CDR3 sequence is CAISGSYGSTDQETQYF. CDR3 nucleotide sequence: TGTGCCATCAGTGGAAGCTATGGTAGCACGGACCAAGAGACCCAGTACTTC.

About this clonotype itself: A much larger clone differs from this one at a single base, so this may be a read error. The gene calls are TRBV12-3 or TRBV12-4 and TRBJ2-1; 10 bases are shared with TRBD2. CDR3 length equals 16 residues. The CDR3 region is CAGSLARLAGDNEQFF. CDR3 bases: TGTGCCGGCAGTTTAGCGAGGCTAGCGGGGGACAATGAGCAGTTCTTC.

Regarding this clonotype: The junction and the germline gene differ at one end; a read error may be behind it. The chain uses TRBV25-1 and TRBJ2-2; D may be TRBD2 (5 bases). The V gene's germline CDR1 is MGHDK and CDR2 SYGVNS. This CDR3 has 16 amino acids. The CDR3 nucleotides read TGTGCCAGCAGTGATCCGCGACACCAGAACACCGGGGAGCGGTTTTTT. It yields the protein CASSDPRHQNTGERFF.

This clonotype was seen a handful of times. The J gene is TRBJ1-3, the V gene TRBV7-9, with D unclear. This CDR3 has 12 residues. Germline loops: CDR1 SEHNR, CDR2 FQNEAQ (reference sequence). V was pared by 8 bases and J by 4 bases, with 9 bases between. CDR3 region: CASSIDGNTIYF. Written as DNA, the CDR3 is TGTGCCAGCTCCATAGACGGAAACACCATATATTTT.

This sequence joins TRBV15 and TRBJ2-5, with D maybe TRBD2 (6 bases). The germline CDR1 and CDR2 sequences are LNHNV and YYDKDF (reference sequence). V gave up 0 bases and J gave up 5 bases, with 10 bases separating them. The CDR3 contains 14 residues. Here the CDR3 reads CATSRELAWETQYF. DNA of the CDR3: TGTGCCACCAGCAGAGAACTAGCTTGGGAGACCCAGTACTTC.

The V gene is TRBV11-2, the J gene TRBJ2-7; 7 positions match TRBD1. The DNA end is more similar to TRBJ2-5, so the J call may be wrong. This CDR3 is 16 amino acids long. Germline lookup yields CDR1 SGHAT and CDR2 FQNNGV. This CDR3 reads CASSPHRGPRGETQYF. CDR3 nucleotides: TGTGCCAGCAGCCCTCACAGGGGACCGAGGGGTGAGACCCAGTACTTC.